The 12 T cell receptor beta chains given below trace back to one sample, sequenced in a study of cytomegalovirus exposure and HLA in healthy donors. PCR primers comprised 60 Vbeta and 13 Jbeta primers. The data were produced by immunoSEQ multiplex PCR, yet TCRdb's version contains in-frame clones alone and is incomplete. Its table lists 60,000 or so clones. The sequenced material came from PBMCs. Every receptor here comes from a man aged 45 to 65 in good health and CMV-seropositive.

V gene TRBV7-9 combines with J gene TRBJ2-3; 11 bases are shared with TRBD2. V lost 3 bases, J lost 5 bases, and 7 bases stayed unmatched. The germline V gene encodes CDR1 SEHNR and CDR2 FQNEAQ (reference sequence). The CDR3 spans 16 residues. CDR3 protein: CASSLTSGIGLDTQYF. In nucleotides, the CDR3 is TGTGCCAGCAGCTTGACTAGCGGGATAGGGTTAGATACGCAGTATTTT.

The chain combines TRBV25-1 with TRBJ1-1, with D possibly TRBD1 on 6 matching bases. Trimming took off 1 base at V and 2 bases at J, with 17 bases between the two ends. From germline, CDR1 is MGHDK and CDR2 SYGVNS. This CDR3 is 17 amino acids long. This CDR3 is CASSEFFGAGVNTEAFF. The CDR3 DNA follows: TGTGCCAGCAGTGAATTTTTCGGGGCAGGGGTAAACACTGAAGCTTTCTTT.

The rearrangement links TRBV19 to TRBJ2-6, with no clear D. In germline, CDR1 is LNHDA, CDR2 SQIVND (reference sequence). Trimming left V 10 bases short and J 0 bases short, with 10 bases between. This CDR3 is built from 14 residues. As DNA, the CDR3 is TGTGCCACTACAGAGAGCTCTGGGGCCAACGTCCTGACTTTC. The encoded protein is CATTESSGANVLTF.

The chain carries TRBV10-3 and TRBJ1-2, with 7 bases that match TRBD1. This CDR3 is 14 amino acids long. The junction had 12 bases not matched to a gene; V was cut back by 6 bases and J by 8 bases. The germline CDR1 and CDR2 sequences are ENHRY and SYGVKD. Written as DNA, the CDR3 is TGTGCCATCAGGGGGACAGTCCCCCGAGGCGGCTACACCTTC. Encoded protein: CAIRGTVPRGGYTF.

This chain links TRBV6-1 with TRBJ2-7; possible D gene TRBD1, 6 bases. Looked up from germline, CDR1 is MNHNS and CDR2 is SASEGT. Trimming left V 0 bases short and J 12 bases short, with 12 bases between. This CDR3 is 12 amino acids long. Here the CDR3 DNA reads TGTGCCAGCAGTGAAGCGGCAGGGGTTCGGTACTTC. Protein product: CASSEAAGVRYF.

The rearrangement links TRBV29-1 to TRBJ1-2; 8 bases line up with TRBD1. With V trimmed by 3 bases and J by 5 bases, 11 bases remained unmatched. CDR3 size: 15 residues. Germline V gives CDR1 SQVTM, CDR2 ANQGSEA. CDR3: CSVEGQEDLGYGYTF. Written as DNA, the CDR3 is TGCAGCGTTGAGGGACAGGAGGACCTCGGGTATGGCTACACCTTC. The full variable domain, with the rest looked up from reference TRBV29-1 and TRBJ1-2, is SAVISQKPSRDICQRGTSLTIQCQVDSQVTMMFWYRQQPGQSLTLIATANQGSEATYESGFVIDKFPISRPNLTFSTLTVSNMSPEDSSIYLCSVEGQEDLGYGYTFGSGTRLTVV.

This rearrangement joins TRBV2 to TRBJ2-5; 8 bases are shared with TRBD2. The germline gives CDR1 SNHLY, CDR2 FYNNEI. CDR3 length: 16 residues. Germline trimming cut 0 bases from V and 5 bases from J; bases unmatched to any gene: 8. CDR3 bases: TGTGCCAGCAGTGAAGCTAGACCGGGACTAGGGGAGACCCAGTACTTC. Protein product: CASSEARPGLGETQYF.

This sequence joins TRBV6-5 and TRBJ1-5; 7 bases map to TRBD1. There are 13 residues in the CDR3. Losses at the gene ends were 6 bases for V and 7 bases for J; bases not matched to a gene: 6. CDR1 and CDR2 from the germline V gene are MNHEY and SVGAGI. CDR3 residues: CASSTRQGQPQHF. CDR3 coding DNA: TGTGCCAGCAGCACACGACAGGGCCAGCCCCAGCATTTT.

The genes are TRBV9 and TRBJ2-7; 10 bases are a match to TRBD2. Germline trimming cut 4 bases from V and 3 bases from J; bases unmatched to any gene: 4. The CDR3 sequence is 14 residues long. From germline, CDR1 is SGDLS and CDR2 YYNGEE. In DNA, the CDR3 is TGTGCCAGCAGCCCATCTAGCGGGGGCTACGAGCAGTACTTC. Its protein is CASSPSSGGYEQYF.

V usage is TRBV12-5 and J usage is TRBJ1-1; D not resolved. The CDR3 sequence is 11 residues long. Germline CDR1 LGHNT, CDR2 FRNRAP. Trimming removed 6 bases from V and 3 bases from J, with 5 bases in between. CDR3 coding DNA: TGTGCTAGTGGCCGGTACACTGAAGCTTTCTTT. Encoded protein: CASGRYTEAFF.

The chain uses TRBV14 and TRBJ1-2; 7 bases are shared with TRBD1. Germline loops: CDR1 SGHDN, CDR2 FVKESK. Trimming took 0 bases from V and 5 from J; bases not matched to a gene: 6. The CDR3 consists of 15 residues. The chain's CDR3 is CASSQEGDSTYGYTF. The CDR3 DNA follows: TGTGCCAGCAGCCAAGAGGGGGACAGTACTTATGGCTACACCTTC.

The CDR3 DNA reads TGTGCCAGCAGCCCCGCCGGGGGCGGGAGCTATGGCTACACCTTC. It yields the protein CASSPAGGGSYGYTF. The chain employs TRBV7-3 and TRBJ1-2, with TRBD1 as a possible D gene (6 bases). The CDR3 contains 15 residues. Deletions cut 5 bases from V and 4 bases from J, with 17 bases between. The germline gives CDR1 SGHTA, CDR2 FQGTGA.